These 5 T cell receptor beta chains share one sample of origin, sequenced in a study of blood T cells in healthy people across ages. Combining a sample-barcoded 5' primer with a J-beta primer mix, a second PCR ran for about 6 to 11 cycles. TCRdb re-derived calls from the 5' RACE reads in MiXCR, one entry per CDR3 protein. The table lists some 550,000 distinct CDR3 sequences, less than 60% of them singletons. Sequenced material: blood. Receptor source: a man older than 75 in good health.

The V call is TRBV10-3, the J call TRBJ2-7; no definite D call. In germline, CDR1 is ENHRY, CDR2 SYGVKD. The CDR3 is made up of 11 amino acids. Trimming cost V 2 bases and J 7 bases, with 6 bases left between them. CDR3 amino acids: CAISELQEQYF. The CDR3 DNA is TGTGCCATCAGTGAGCTACAGGAGCAGTACTTC.

In its sample, this clonotype was seen once. In nucleotides, the CDR3 is TGCGCCAGCAGCTTAGACAATACCTACGAGCAGTACTTC. Residues: CASSLDNTYEQYF. This chain joins TRBV5-1 and TRBJ2-7, with D hard to call. In germline, CDR1 is SGHRS, CDR2 YFSETQ. The CDR3 is 13 amino acids. V was shortened by 2 bases and J by 2 bases, with 8 bases between the two germline ends.

This clonotype was observed a few times. This chain links TRBV7-9 with TRBJ2-7, with no clear D. This CDR3 has 17 residues. Trimming removed 0 bases at V and 0 bases at J, with 15 bases between. CDR1 and CDR2 (germline): SEHNR, FQNEAQ (reference sequence). The CDR3 region is CASSLAPRSPSSYEQYF. DNA of the CDR3: TGTGCCAGCAGCTTAGCCCCCCGGAGTCCAAGCTCCTACGAGCAGTACTTC.

CDR3 DNA: TGCAGTGCTAGCGCCCTCCCGGTTTGGGAAGCTTTCTTT. Translating gives CSASALPVWEAFF. The chain carries TRBV20-1 and TRBJ1-1, with D unresolved. Deletions cut 3 bases from V and 8 bases from J, with 16 bases between. CDR3 size: 13 residues. CDR1 is DFQATT and CDR2 is SNEGSKA in the germline V gene (reference sequence).

This sequence joins TRBV5-1 and TRBJ2-1; D remains unclear. This CDR3 comprises 11 residues. Germline CDR1 SGHRS, CDR2 YFSETQ. With 2 bases removed from V and 8 bases from J, the gap between germline ends came to 5 bases. CDR3 loop: CASSLSDEQFF. DNA of the CDR3: TGCGCCAGCAGCTTATCCGATGAGCAGTTCTTC. Together with reference TRBV5-1 and TRBJ2-1, the CDR3 gives the full variable domain: KAGVTQTPRYLIKTRGQQVTLSCSPISGHRSVSWYQQTPGQGLQFLFEYFSETQRNKGNFPGRFSGRQFSNSRSEMNVSTLELGDSALYLCASSLSDEQFFGPGTRLTVL.